This T cell receptor (beta chain) was captured by sequencing in a study of low-dose radiotherapy and immunotherapy resistance in tumors. Across the whole study: Fractions of 1 Gy went to Cohort 2 every two weeks, for 13 Gy over 26 weeks. The regimen for patients comprised intravenous nivolumab 240 mg every two weeks plus intravenous ipilimumab 1 mg/kg every six weeks.

This clonotype appeared many times. The sample's time point: after trial treatment. The treatment: LDRT plus nivolumab, ipilimumab, low-dose cyclophosphamide and aspirin (RACIN trial). The treatment that donors received included nivolumab, ipilimumab, aspirin, low-dose cyclophosphamide and low-dose radiotherapy. Patients deemed eligible presented with advanced solid tumors lacking tumor-infiltrating lymphocytes. TRAV and TRBV primers primed cDNA for both TCRalpha and TCRbeta. TCR amplification used 15 to 20 PCR cycles, a constant-region primer and a V-primer adapter. TCRdb used MiXCR to reprocess the reads, holding one entry per CDR3 protein. The sample consists of about 80,000 distinct CDR3 sequences, less than 20% of them appearing once. V gave up 6 bases and J gave up 8 bases; unmatched junction bases: 6. The CDR3 has 14 residues.

The clonotype originates from a male donor with prostate cancer. The J gene is TRBJ2-2, the V gene TRBV12-3 or TRBV12-4; 10 positions match TRBD1. The material was PBMCs, obtained after low-dose radiotherapy plus immunotherapy. CDR3 protein: CASSRQGATGELFF. The CDR3 DNA sequence: TGTGCCAGCAGCCGACAGGGGGCTACGGGGGAGCTGTTTTTT.